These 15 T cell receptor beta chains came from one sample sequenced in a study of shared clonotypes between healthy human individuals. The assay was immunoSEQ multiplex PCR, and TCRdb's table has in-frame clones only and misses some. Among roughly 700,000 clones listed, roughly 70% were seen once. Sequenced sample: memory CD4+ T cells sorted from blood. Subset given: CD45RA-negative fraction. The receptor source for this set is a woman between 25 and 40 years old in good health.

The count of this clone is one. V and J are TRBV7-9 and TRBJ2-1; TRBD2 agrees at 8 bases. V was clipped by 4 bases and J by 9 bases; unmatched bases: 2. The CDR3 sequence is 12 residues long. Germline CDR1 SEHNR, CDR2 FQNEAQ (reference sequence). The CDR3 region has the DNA TGTGCCAGCAGCTCCCTAGCGGGTGAGCAGTTCTTC. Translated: CASSSLAGEQFF.

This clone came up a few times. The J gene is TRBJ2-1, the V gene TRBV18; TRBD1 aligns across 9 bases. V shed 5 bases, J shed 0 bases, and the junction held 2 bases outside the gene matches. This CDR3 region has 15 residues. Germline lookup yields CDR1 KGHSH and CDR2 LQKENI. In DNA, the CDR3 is TGTGCCAGCTCAAGGGACAGGGACTCCTACAATGAGCAGTTCTTC. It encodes CASSRDRDSYNEQFF.

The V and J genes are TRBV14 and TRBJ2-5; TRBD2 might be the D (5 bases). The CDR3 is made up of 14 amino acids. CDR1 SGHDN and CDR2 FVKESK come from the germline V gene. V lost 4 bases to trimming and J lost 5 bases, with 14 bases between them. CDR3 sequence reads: CASSRRVRRETQYF. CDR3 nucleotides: TGTGCCAGCAGCCGAAGAGTAAGGAGGGAGACCCAGTACTTC.

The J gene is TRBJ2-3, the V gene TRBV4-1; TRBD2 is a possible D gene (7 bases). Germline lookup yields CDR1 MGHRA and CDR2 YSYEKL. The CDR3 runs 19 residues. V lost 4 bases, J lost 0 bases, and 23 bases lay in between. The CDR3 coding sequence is TGCGCCAGCAGCCTGGGAGGGGGGGGAAGCGTAACTAGCACAGATACGCAGTATTTT. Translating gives CASSLGGGGSVTSTDTQYF.

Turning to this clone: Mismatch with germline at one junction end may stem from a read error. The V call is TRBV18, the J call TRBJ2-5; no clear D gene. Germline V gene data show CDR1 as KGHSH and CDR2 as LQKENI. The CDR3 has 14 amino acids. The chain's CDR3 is CASSPAENQETQYF. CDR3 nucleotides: TGTGCCAGCTCACCGGCAGAAAACCAGGAGACCCAGTACTTC.

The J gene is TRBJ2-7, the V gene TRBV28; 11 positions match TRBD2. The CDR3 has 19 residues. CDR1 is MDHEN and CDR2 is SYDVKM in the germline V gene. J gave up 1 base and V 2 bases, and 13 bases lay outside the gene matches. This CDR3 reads CASSLKLTWGLAVSYEQYF. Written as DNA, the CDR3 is TGTGCCAGCAGTTTAAAGCTTACCTGGGGACTAGCGGTTTCCTACGAGCAGTACTTC.

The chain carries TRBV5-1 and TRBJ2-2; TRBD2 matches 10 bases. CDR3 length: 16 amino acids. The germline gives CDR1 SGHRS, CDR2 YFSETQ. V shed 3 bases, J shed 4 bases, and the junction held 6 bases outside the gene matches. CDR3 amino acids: CASSSTSGRGTGELFF. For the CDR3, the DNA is TGCGCCAGCAGCTCGACTAGCGGGCGGGGCACCGGGGAGCTGTTTTTT.

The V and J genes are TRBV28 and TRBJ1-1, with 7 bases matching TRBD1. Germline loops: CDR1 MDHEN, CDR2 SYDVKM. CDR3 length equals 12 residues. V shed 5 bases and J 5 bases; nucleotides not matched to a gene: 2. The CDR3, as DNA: TGTGCCAGCAGTGCAGGGGGAACTGAAGCTTTCTTT. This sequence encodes CASSAGGTEAFF.

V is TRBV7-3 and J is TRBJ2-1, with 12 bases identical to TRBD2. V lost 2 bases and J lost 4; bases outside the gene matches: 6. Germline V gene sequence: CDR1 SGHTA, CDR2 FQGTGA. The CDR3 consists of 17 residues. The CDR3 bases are TGTGCCAGCAGCTTATTCGCAGGACTAGCGGGGTACAATGAGCAGTTCTTC. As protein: CASSLFAGLAGYNEQFF.

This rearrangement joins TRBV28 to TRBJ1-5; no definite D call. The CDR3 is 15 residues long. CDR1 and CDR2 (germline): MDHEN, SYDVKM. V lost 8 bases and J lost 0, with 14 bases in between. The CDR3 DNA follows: TGTGCCAGCTATCGTCGACTGAATAGCAATCAGCCCCAGCATTTT. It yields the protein CASYRRLNSNQPQHF.

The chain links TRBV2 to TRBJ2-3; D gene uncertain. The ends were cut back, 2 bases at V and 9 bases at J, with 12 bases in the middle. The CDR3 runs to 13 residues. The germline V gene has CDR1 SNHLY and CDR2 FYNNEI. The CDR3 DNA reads TGTGCCAGCAGTGAATCCCCCCGCGTGACGCAGTATTTT. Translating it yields CASSESPRVTQYF.

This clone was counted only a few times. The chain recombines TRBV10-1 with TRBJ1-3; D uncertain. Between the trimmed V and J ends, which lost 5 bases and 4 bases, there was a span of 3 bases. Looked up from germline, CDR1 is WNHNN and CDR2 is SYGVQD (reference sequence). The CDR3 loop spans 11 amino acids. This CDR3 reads CASSPGNTIYF. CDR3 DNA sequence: TGCGCCAGCAGTCCGGGAAACACCATATATTTT.

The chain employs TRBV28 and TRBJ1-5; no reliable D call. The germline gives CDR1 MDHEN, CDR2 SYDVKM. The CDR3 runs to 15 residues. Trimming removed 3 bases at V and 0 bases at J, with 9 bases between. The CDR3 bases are TGTGCCAGCAGTTTTGATCCCATTAGCAATCAGCCCCAGCATTTT. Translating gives CASSFDPISNQPQHF.

This CDR3 reads CASSPRLAGDFVKNIQYF. In DNA form, the CDR3 reads TGTGCCAGCAGCCCAAGACTAGCGGGAGATTTCGTCAAAAACATTCAGTACTTC. The chain employs TRBV4-2 and TRBJ2-4, with 12 nucleotides matching TRBD2. The V and J ends lost 4 bases and 3 bases, in that order; junction bases with no gene match: 10. Germline V gene sequence: CDR1 LGHNA, CDR2 YNFKEQ. The CDR3 runs 18 residues.

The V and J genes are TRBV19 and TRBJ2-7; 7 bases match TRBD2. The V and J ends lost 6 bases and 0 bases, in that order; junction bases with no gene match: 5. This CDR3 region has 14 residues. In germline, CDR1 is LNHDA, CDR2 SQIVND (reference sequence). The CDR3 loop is CASRWRGSSYEQYF. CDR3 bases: TGTGCCAGTAGGTGGCGGGGGAGCTCCTACGAGCAGTACTTC.